The 31 T cell receptor beta chains listed next were all sequenced from one sample in a study of T cells in tuberculosis. Sorting used thawed, overnight-rested PBMC stained with anti-CD3, a viability dye and GMM-loaded CD1B tetramer. C32 glucose monomycolate from Rhodococcus equi was loaded onto the CD1B tetramers. Repertoires were generated with immunoSEQ multiplex PCR, while TCRdb's copy carries only in-frame clones and drops some. The sample holds about 54,000 clones; roughly 86% are singletons and the top ten take less than 25%. Sequenced: CD1b-GMM tetramer-negative cells sorted from PBMCs. All receptors derive from an adult woman with latent tuberculosis.

The sample holds a few counts of this clone. The V and J genes are TRBV5-1 and TRBJ2-7, with 8 bases that match TRBD2. The V gene end was trimmed by 0 bases and the J gene end by 5 bases; junction bases not matched to a gene: 16. The CDR3 is 18 amino acids. Germline CDR1 reads SGHRS; CDR2 reads YFSETQ. CDR3 sequence reads: CASSLESASGYLPDEQYF. The CDR3 nucleotides read TGCGCCAGCAGCTTGGAATCAGCTAGCGGGTACCTCCCTGACGAGCAGTACTTC.

The J gene is TRBJ2-2, the V gene TRBV19; D unclear. Looked up from germline, CDR1 is LNHDA and CDR2 is SQIVND (reference sequence). This CDR3 has 14 amino acids. V lost 5 bases, J lost 2 bases, and 9 bases lay in between. In DNA form, the CDR3 reads TGTGCCAGTAGTTTTACTTTAAACACCGGGGAGCTGTTTTTT. Translated: CASSFTLNTGELFF. The full variable domain, its missing parts supplied by reference TRBV19 and TRBJ2-2, is DGGITQSPKYLFRKEGQNVTLSCEQNLNHDAMYWYRQDPGQGLRLIYYSQIVNDFQKGDIAEGYSVSREKKESFPLTVTSAQKNPTAFYLCASSFTLNTGELFFGEGSRLTVL.

This sequence joins TRBV7-2 and TRBJ2-2; TRBD2 aligns across 12 bases. V was pared by 2 bases and J by 3 bases, with 10 bases of the junction left unmatched. Germline CDR1 is SGHTA and CDR2 is FQGNSA. The CDR3 has 19 residues. This CDR3 is CASSLWASGGARDTGELFF. The DNA of the CDR3 is TGTGCCAGCAGCTTATGGGCTAGCGGGGGGGCGAGGGACACCGGGGAGCTGTTTTTT.

The chain uses TRBV4-2 and TRBJ1-1, with 8 bases aligning to TRBD1. V shed 3 bases and J 5 bases; nucleotides not matched to a gene: 8. This CDR3 is 15 amino acids long. Germline assignment: CDR1 LGHNA and CDR2 YNFKEQ. The CDR3: CASSHMDREGTEAFF. The CDR3 region has the DNA TGTGCCAGCAGCCACATGGACAGGGAAGGAACTGAAGCTTTCTTT.

Only one count was recorded for this clone. This chain joins TRBV7-2 and TRBJ2-1, with TRBD2 matching over 7 bases. Germline lookup yields CDR1 SGHTA and CDR2 FQGNSA. V shed 0 bases, J shed 0 bases, and the junction held 5 bases outside the gene matches. The CDR3 loop spans 17 amino acids. Here the CDR3 DNA reads TGTGCCAGCAGCTTAGCGCTCGGCGGGAGCTCCTACAATGAGCAGTTCTTC. Amino acid sequence: CASSLALGGSSYNEQFF.

The CDR3 region is CASSITGTGGLEQYF. CDR3 sequence (DNA): TGCGCCAGCAGCATAACCGGGACAGGGGGTTTGGAGCAGTACTTC. The chain links TRBV5-1 to TRBJ2-7; 11 positions match TRBD1. The length of the CDR3 is 15 residues. Unmatched junction bases numbered 10, after V lost 4 bases and J lost 7 bases. The germline CDR1 and CDR2 sequences are SGHRS and YFSETQ.

The chain recombines TRBV19 with TRBJ2-5; 9 bases are a match to TRBD1. V was clipped by 5 bases and J by 2 bases; unmatched bases: 9. Germline V CDR1 and CDR2: LNHDA, SQIVND (reference sequence). The CDR3 spans 16 residues. The CDR3 here is CASSRAGTGFQETQYF. The CDR3, as DNA: TGTGCCAGTAGTCGGGCCGGGACAGGGTTTCAAGAGACCCAGTACTTC.

The V gene is TRBV7-9, the J gene TRBJ1-5; D call uncertain. Deletions cut 1 base from V and 7 bases from J, with 5 bases between. CDR3 size: 12 residues. The germline V gene encodes CDR1 SEHNR and CDR2 FQNEAQ (reference sequence). The CDR3 is CASSLVGQPQHF. CDR3 nucleotide sequence: TGTGCCAGCAGCTTAGTGGGCCAGCCCCAGCATTTT. Together with reference TRBV7-9 and TRBJ1-5, the CDR3 gives the full variable domain: DTGVSQNPRHKITKRGQNVTFRCDPISEHNRLYWYRQTLGQGPEFLTYFQNEAQLEKSRLLSDRFSAERPKGSFSTLEIQRTEQGDSAMYLCASSLVGQPQHFGDGTRLSIL.

This clone occurred a few times. The chain joins TRBV12-2 to TRBJ1-6; the table's D call, TRBD1, has no DNA check behind it. TRBV12-2 is a listed pseudogene. The CDR3 loop spans 20 amino acids. This chain's CDR3 is CASRLGVFGTGRSYNSPLHF. For the CDR3, the DNA is TGTGCAAGTCGCTTAGGGGTTTTCGGGACAGGACGCTCCTATAATTCACCCCTCCACTTT.

The chain couples TRBV27 to TRBJ2-1; 10 nucleotides match TRBD2. The CDR3 spans 17 residues. CDR1 MNHEY and CDR2 SMNVEV come from the germline V gene (reference sequence). J lost 4 bases, V lost 3 bases, and 9 bases had no gene match. CDR3 in DNA: TGTGCCAGCAGTTTTCCCTCTACTAGCGGGGCTTACAATGAGCAGTTCTTC. This sequence encodes CASSFPSTSGAYNEQFF.

This clone was picked up one time. The V call is TRBV18, the J call TRBJ2-7, with TRBD2 matching over 10 bases. V was clipped by 5 bases and J by 3 bases; unmatched bases: 4. There are 14 residues in the CDR3. The germline CDR1 and CDR2 sequences are KGHSH and LQKENI. Written as DNA, the CDR3 is TGTGCCAGCTCAGAGGGACTAGCGCACTACGAGCAGTACTTC. This gives the protein CASSEGLAHYEQYF.

The chain carries TRBV2 and TRBJ2-2; a weak D match, TRBD2 (5 bases). Germline V gene data show CDR1 as SNHLY and CDR2 as FYNNEI. Trimming left V 3 bases short and J 3 bases short, with 5 bases between. The CDR3 spans 13 residues. The CDR3 nucleotides read TGTGCCAGCAGTGAGCGGGACACCGGGGAGCTGTTTTTT. Protein sequence: CASSERDTGELFF.

This clone was recorded once. The chain combines TRBV9 with TRBJ1-2; D not resolved. The CDR3 has 14 residues. The germline V and J ends were trimmed by 3 bases and 4 bases, with 13 bases remaining between them. Per the germline V gene, CDR1 is SGDLS and CDR2 is YYNGEE. The CDR3, as DNA: TGTGCCAGCAGCGACGGTGGGCAGATCTATGGCTACACCTTC. Amino acid sequence: CASSDGGQIYGYTF.

This chain links TRBV2 with TRBJ2-5; 10 bases align to TRBD2. This CDR3 has 16 amino acids. Germline V CDR1 and CDR2: SNHLY, FYNNEI. V lost 5 bases to trimming and J lost 4 bases; unmatched junction nucleotides: 10. CDR3 amino acids: CASSYSGGPSRETQYF. The CDR3 DNA is TGTGCCAGCAGTTATAGCGGGGGGCCCTCTAGAGAGACCCAGTACTTC.

The rearrangement uses TRBV27 and TRBJ1-2; TRBD1 matches at 9 bases. Germline loops: CDR1 MNHEY, CDR2 SMNVEV (reference sequence). V dropped 10 bases and J dropped 8; count of bases not matched to a gene: 14. The CDR3 extends over 14 amino acids. The CDR3 DNA follows: TGTGCCACCCGCCAAACCGGGACAGGGTTAGGCTACACCTTC. This codes for CATRQTGTGLGYTF.

V usage is TRBV28 and J usage is TRBJ1-1; 8 bases line up with TRBD1. V shed 6 bases and J 0 bases; nucleotides not matched to a gene: 6. The CDR3 is made up of 15 amino acids. Germline V gene sequence: CDR1 MDHEN, CDR2 SYDVKM. In DNA form, the CDR3 reads TGTGCCAGCAGCCCGACAGGGGATGTGAACACTGAAGCTTTCTTT. Translated: CASSPTGDVNTEAFF. The full variable domain, rest sourced from reference TRBV28 and TRBJ1-1, is DVKVTQSSRYLVKRTGEKVFLECVQDMDHENMFWYRQDPGLGLRLIYFSYDVKMKEKGDIPEGYSVSREKKERFSLILESASTNQTSMYLCASSPTGDVNTEAFFGQGTRLTVV.

The chain has TRBV6-5 and TRBJ2-1, with 10 bases identical to TRBD1. The CDR3 is 15 amino acids. After removal of 2 bases from V and 10 bases from J, the junction contained 8 bases not matched to a gene. CDR1 is MNHEY and CDR2 is SVGAGI in the germline V gene. The chain's CDR3 is CASSYTGTGEGEQFF. The CDR3 DNA is TGTGCCAGCAGTTACACCGGGACAGGGGAAGGGGAGCAGTTCTTC.

The CDR3 reads CASSRTGSSTYEQYF. CDR3 coding DNA: TGTGCCAGCAGTAGGACAGGAAGTAGCACCTACGAGCAGTACTTC. V usage is TRBV6-6 and J usage is TRBJ2-7; 7 positions match TRBD1. The germline V gene encodes CDR1 MNHNY and CDR2 SVGAGI (reference sequence). CDR3 length: 15 residues. V gave up 5 bases and J gave up 2 bases; unmatched junction bases: 9.

The table lists this clone with a few counts. The chain employs TRBV5-6 and TRBJ1-2, with TRBD1 matching 7 bases. CDR1 and CDR2 from the germline V gene are SGHDT and YYEEEE. CDR3 length equals 14 residues. Trimming cost V 2 bases and J 8 bases; bases outside gene matches: 9. As DNA, the CDR3 is TGTGCCAGCAGCTTTTACGCGACAGGGCGCGGCTACACCTTC. This encodes CASSFYATGRGYTF.

This chain links TRBV7-9 with TRBJ1-6, with a tentative D call TRBD1 (5 bases). This CDR3 spans 14 amino acids. V shed 7 bases and J shed 10 bases, with 17 bases lying between them. Germline assignment: CDR1 SEHNR and CDR2 FQNEAQ (reference sequence). CDR3 nucleotides: TGTGCCAGCAACATGGGGAAGAAGGGGTCACCCCTCCACTTT. This codes for CASNMGKKGSPLHF.

The V and J genes are TRBV28 and TRBJ1-2; TRBD1 matches at 7 bases. There are 13 residues in the CDR3. The ends lost 7 bases at V and 2 bases at J; junction bases unmatched: 4. From germline, CDR1 is MDHEN and CDR2 SYDVKM. The CDR3 spells CASTDRTNYGYTF. DNA of the CDR3: TGTGCCAGCACGGACAGGACCAACTATGGCTACACCTTC.

The V call is TRBV4-1, the J call TRBJ1-4; D is perhaps TRBD1 (6 bases). This CDR3 has 15 amino acids. The germline V gene encodes CDR1 MGHRA and CDR2 YSYEKL. Trimming took 4 bases from V and 4 from J, leaving 13 bases between them. CDR3 amino acids: CASSPLGAGNEKLFF. The CDR3 bases are TGCGCCAGCAGCCCCCTGGGGGCCGGTAATGAAAAACTGTTTTTT.

The CDR3 loop is CASSSRTGVEETQYF. The CDR3 DNA is TGTGCCAGCAGCTCACGGACGGGGGTTGAAGAGACCCAGTACTTC. The V call is TRBV7-6, the J call TRBJ2-5; tentatively, D is TRBD2 (6 bases). Trimming left V 4 bases short and J 3 bases short, with 15 bases between. Germline lookup yields CDR1 SGHVS and CDR2 FNYEAQ. This CDR3 comprises 15 residues.

V usage is TRBV15 and J usage is TRBJ2-3, with 8 bases aligning to TRBD2. Germline-derived CDR1 and CDR2 are LNHNV and YYDKDF (reference sequence). J lost 6 bases, V lost 1 base, and 6 bases had no gene match. The length of the CDR3 is 15 residues. The CDR3 sequence: CATSRVGSGGDTQYF. The DNA of the CDR3 is TGTGCCACCAGCAGAGTGGGTTCGGGGGGGGATACGCAGTATTTT.

The genes are TRBV5-6 and TRBJ2-3; 10 nucleotides align to TRBD1. Germline values: CDR1 SGHDT, CDR2 YYEEEE. This CDR3 contains 16 residues. V shed 4 bases, J shed 6 bases, and the junction held 11 bases outside the gene matches. The CDR3 coding sequence is TGTGCCAGCAGCGATATAGACAGGGGGCCCTTGGATACGCAGTATTTT. It encodes CASSDIDRGPLDTQYF.

This rearrangement joins TRBV28 to TRBJ2-7; 9 bases agree with TRBD2. Germline V gives CDR1 MDHEN, CDR2 SYDVKM. The V and J ends lost 10 bases and 6 bases, in that order; junction bases with no gene match: 16. The CDR3 has 15 residues. CDR3 in amino acids: CATDPSGTGSGEQYF. CDR3 bases: TGTGCCACTGACCCTAGCGGGACGGGGTCGGGCGAGCAGTACTTC.

This clone was seen just once. The CDR3 nucleotides read TGTGCCAGCAGCCCAACGTCGGGGGTCTACGAGCAGTACTTC. Translation: CASSPTSGVYEQYF. The chain employs TRBV9 and TRBJ2-7; D perhaps matches TRBD2 (6 bases). The V end lost 4 bases, the J end lost 3 bases, and 14 bases lay between the germline ends. Germline-derived CDR1 and CDR2 are SGDLS and YYNGEE. The CDR3 consists of 14 residues.

On this clone itself: This specimen includes other DNA sequences encoding the same CDR3. The V call is TRBV6-5, the J call TRBJ2-1; a weak D match, TRBD1 (6 bases). The CDR3 spans 15 residues. Germline CDR1 is MNHEY and CDR2 is SVGAGI. V was shortened by 2 bases and J by 2 bases, with 10 bases between the two germline ends. The CDR3 region has the DNA TGTGCCAGCAGTTACGGGACACCGCCCTACAATGAGCAGTTCTTC. As protein: CASSYGTPPYNEQFF.

This clone was picked up one time. This chain uses TRBV6-5 with TRBJ2-7; no reliable D call. V lost 6 bases to trimming and J lost 0 bases, with 6 bases between them. The CDR3 extends over 12 amino acids. Germline loops: CDR1 MNHEY, CDR2 SVGAGI. DNA of the CDR3: TGTGCCAGCAGGGCAAGCTCCTACGAGCAGTACTTC. Protein: CASRASSYEQYF.

This chain's CDR3 is CASSTRGEKLFF. The CDR3 DNA sequence: TGCGCCAGCAGCACCAGGGGGGAAAAACTGTTTTTT. The V gene is TRBV5-1, the J gene TRBJ1-4; TRBD1 matches 7 bases. V dropped 4 bases and J dropped 8; count of bases not matched to a gene: 2. Germline CDR1 is SGHRS and CDR2 is YFSETQ. The CDR3 is 12 amino acids.

The chain is built from TRBV27 and TRBJ2-1, with 9 bases aligning to TRBD1. Looked up from germline, CDR1 is MNHEY and CDR2 is SMNVEV (reference sequence). The V segment lost 3 bases and the J segment 10 bases; nucleotides outside the gene matches: 4. The CDR3 runs to 13 residues. The CDR3 coding sequence is TGTGCCAGCAGTTTCACAGGGGGCCGGGAGCAGTTCTTC. Amino acids: CASSFTGGREQFF.